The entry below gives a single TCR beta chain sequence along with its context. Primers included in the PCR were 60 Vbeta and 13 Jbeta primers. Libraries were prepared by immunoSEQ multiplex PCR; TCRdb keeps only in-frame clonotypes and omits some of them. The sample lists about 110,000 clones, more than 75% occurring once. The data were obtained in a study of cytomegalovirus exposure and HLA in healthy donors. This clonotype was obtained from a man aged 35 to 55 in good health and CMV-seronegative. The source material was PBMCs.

This CDR3 reads CASSFGLTGELFF. The CDR3, as DNA: TGTGCCAGCAGTTTTGGGCTGACCGGGGAGCTGTTTTTT. The chain is built from TRBV27 and TRBJ2-2; D is ambiguous. This CDR3 spans 13 amino acids. Per germline, CDR1 MNHEY and CDR2 SMNVEV (reference sequence). V lost 3 bases and J lost 5, with 7 bases in between.